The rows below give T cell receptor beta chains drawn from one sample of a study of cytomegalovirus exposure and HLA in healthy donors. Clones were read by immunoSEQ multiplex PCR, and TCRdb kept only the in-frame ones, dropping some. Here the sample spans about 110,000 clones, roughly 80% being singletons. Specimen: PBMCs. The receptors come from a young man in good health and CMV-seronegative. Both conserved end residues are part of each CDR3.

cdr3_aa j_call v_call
CATTSGDTYNEQFF TRBJ2-1 TRBV7-9
CASSPQGNTEAFF TRBJ1-1 TRBV27
CASSRGTGVSDTEAFF TRBJ1-1 TRBV13
CATSRKRQGLNTEAFF TRBJ1-1 TRBV15
CASSLGLAGGQDEQFF TRBJ2-1 TRBV11-2
CASSPLPGNEQYF TRBJ2-7 TRBV5-6
CASSVDRGPGNTIYF TRBJ1-3 TRBV6-1
CASSGGEVSAEAFF TRBJ1-1 TRBV21-1
CASSAGPYNSPLHF TRBJ1-6 TRBV6-1
CATSRGTGTDTQYF TRBJ2-3 TRBV15
CASMNRDRLATEAFF TRBJ1-1 TRBV19
CASSQVGSSHEQYF TRBJ2-7 TRBV4-1
CASSAKQGAGTEAFF TRBJ1-1 TRBV6-1
CASSLAGNTGELFF TRBJ2-2 TRBV7-7
CASSSRETYNEQFF TRBJ2-1 TRBV7-6
CSVLRGREKLFF TRBJ1-4 TRBV29-1
CASSLASRNEQFF TRBJ2-1 TRBV7-6
CAWSLPQGAVGNTIYF TRBJ1-3 TRBV30
CASSPGGRGGLETQYF TRBJ2-5 TRBV7-2
CASSVGVGNQPQHF TRBJ1-5 TRBV25-1
CASSLGGNPEAFF TRBJ1-1 TRBV5-4
CASSSSGSGYEQYF TRBJ2-7 TRBV5-1
CASFRAGGTNTGELFF TRBJ2-2 TRBV7-6
CASGFSGGMAGELFF TRBJ2-2 TRBV9
CASSLDRGRVIQYF TRBJ2-4 TRBV28
CASSETSGRPQQYF TRBJ2-7 TRBV7-6
CASSLYRSEEPLHF TRBJ1-6 TRBV7-2
CASGLDYITQYF TRBJ2-3 TRBV12-5
CASSQAIPITSGSGEQYF TRBJ2-7 TRBV4-2
CASSPTGANSPLHF TRBJ1-6 TRBV27
CASSPFGGAGEKLFF TRBJ1-4 TRBV11-2
CASSQGYGANVLTF TRBJ2-6 TRBV4-1
CASSRTLAGVDEQYF TRBJ2-7 TRBV5-4
CASSLQGDTEAFF TRBJ1-1 TRBV7-9